This entry is about one T cell receptor beta chain. Measured with immunoSEQ multiplex PCR; TCRdb has only the in-frame clones, and not every one. The sample records approximately 2.5 million clones, roughly 92% being singletons. The ends lost 5 bases at V and 3 bases at J; junction bases unmatched: 3. Germline V gives CDR1 SGDLS, CDR2 YYNGEE. CDR3 size: 14 residues. Partitioning of CD4+ cells yielded a CD45RA+ naive subset and a CD45RA-negative memory subset. The record originates from a study of shared clonotypes between healthy human individuals. Overall study: In total, the donors were two women and three men aged 18 to 49. The study used three CD4 naive, three CD4 memory, two CD8 naive and one CD8 memory plate per donor.

The gene calls are TRBV9 and TRBJ1-5, with 9 bases that match TRBD1. The sample comprised naive CD4+ T cells sorted from blood. As to subset: CD45RA+ positively selected. The origin of this receptor is a young man in good health. CDR3 coding DNA: TGTGCCAGCAGTCGGGACAGGGACAATCAGCCCCAGCATTTT. Translation gives CASSRDRDNQPQHF.